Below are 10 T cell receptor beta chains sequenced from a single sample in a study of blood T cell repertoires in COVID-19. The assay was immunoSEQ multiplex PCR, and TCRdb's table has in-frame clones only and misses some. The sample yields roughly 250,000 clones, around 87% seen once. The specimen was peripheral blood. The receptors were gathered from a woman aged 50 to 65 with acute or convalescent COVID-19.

CDR3 coding DNA: TGTGCCAGCAGTTTATCCGCAGGGAGGGTTACCTACGAGCAGTACTTC. Amino acids: CASSLSAGRVTYEQYF. The J gene is TRBJ2-7, the V gene TRBV27; TRBD2 matches 7 bases. The CDR3 is 16 amino acids. Losses at the gene ends were 0 bases for V and 2 bases for J; bases not matched to a gene: 7. The germline gives CDR1 MNHEY, CDR2 SMNVEV (reference sequence).

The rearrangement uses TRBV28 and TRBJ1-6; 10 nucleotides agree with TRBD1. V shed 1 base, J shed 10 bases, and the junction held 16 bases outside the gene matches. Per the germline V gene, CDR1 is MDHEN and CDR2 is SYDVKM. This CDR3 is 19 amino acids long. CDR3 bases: TGTGCCAGCAGTTTATTTACCGGGACAGGGGTCCAAAAGCGGTCACCCCTCCACTTT. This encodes CASSLFTGTGVQKRSPLHF.

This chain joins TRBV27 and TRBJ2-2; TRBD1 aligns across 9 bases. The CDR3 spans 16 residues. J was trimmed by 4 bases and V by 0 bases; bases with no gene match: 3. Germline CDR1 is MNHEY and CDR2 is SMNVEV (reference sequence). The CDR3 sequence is CASSLSIQGATGELFF. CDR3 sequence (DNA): TGTGCCAGCAGTTTATCGATACAGGGGGCCACCGGGGAGCTGTTTTTT.

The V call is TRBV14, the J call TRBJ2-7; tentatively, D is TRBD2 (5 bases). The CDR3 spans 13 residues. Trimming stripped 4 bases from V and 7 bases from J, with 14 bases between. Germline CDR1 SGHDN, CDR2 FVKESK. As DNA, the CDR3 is TGTGCCAGCAGCCGCCCGGACTTGGGGGAGCAGTACTTC. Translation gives CASSRPDLGEQYF.

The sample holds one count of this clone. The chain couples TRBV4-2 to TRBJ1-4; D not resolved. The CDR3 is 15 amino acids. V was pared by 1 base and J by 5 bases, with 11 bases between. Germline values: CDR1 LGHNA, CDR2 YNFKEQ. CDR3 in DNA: TGTGCCAGCAGCCAAGCGGCCACAGTCAATGAAAAACTGTTTTTT. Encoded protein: CASSQAATVNEKLFF.

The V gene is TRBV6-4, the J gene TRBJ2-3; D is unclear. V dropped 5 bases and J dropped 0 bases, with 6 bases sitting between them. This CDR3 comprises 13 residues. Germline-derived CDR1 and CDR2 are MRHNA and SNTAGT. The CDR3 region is CASSRESTDTQYF. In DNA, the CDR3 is TGTGCCAGCAGTAGAGAGAGCACAGATACGCAGTATTTT.

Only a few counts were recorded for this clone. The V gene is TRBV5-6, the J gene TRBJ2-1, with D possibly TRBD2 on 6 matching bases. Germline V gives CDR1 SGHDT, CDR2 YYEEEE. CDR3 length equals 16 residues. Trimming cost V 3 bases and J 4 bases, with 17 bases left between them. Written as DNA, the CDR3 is TGTGCCAGCAGCTCCCTGGGCGGGGATGATTACAATGAGCAGTTCTTC. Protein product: CASSSLGGDDYNEQFF.

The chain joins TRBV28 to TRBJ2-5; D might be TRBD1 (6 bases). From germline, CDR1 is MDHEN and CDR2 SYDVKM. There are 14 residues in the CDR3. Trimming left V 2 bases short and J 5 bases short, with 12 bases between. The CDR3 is CASSLGQGLETQYF. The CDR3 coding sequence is TGTGCCAGCAGTTTAGGGCAGGGGTTGGAGACCCAGTACTTC.

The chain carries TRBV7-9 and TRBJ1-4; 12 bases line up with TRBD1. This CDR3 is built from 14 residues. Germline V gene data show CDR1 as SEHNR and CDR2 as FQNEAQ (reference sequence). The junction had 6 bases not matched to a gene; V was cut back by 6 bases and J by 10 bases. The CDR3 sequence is CASSGDRGPAKLFF. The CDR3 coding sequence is TGTGCCAGCAGTGGGGACAGGGGGCCGGCAAAACTGTTTTTT.

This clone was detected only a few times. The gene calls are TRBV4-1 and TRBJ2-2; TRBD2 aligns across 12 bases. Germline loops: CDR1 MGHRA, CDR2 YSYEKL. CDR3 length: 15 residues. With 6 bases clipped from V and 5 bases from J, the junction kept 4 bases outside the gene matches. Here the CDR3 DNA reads TGCGCCAGCAGACGGACTAGCGGGATTACCGGGGAGCTGTTTTTT. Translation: CASRRTSGITGELFF.